A single sample gave rise to the 16 T cell receptor beta chains below, sequenced in a study of T cell responses to AZD1222 COVID-19 vaccine. The data were produced by immunoSEQ multiplex PCR, yet TCRdb's version contains in-frame clones alone and is incomplete. In the table there are roughly 150,000 clones, about 92% of which are singletons. The material sequenced was peripheral blood, taken 28 days after the second AZD1222 dose. The receptor source for this set is an adult who received the AZD1222 COVID-19 vaccine.

The chain uses TRBV7-2 and TRBJ2-3; TRBD2 matches 12 bases. Trimming cost V 5 bases and J 3 bases; bases outside gene matches: 12. The germline V gene encodes CDR1 SGHTA and CDR2 FQGNSA. The CDR3 extends over 18 amino acids. Here the CDR3 reads CASSLRSSSGRDTDTQYF. The CDR3 region has the DNA TGTGCCAGCAGCCTCCGGTCCTCTAGCGGGAGGGATACAGATACGCAGTATTTT.

The J gene is TRBJ2-3, the V gene TRBV28, with D perhaps matching TRBD1 (5 bases). The CDR3 covers 14 residues. Trimming stripped 6 bases from V and 4 bases from J, with 14 bases between. Germline CDR1 reads MDHEN; CDR2 reads SYDVKM. CDR3 coding DNA: TGTGCCAGCAGCACCACGACCAGGGCAGATACGCAGTATTTT. It yields the protein CASSTTTRADTQYF.

The chain uses TRBV2 and TRBJ1-4, with a possible D match to TRBD1 (6 bases). This CDR3 has 14 residues. The V and J ends lost 3 bases and 3 bases respectively, with 8 bases between them. Germline-derived CDR1 and CDR2 are SNHLY and FYNNEI. DNA for the CDR3: TGTGCCAGCAGTGACGCAGGGGCTAATGAAAAACTGTTTTTT. Translating gives CASSDAGANEKLFF.

V usage is TRBV19 and J usage is TRBJ1-2; no definite D call. Trimming took 2 bases from V and 4 from J, leaving 8 bases between them. The CDR3 runs 13 residues. Germline assignment: CDR1 LNHDA and CDR2 SQIVND (reference sequence). The CDR3 reads CASSINGGYGYTF. The CDR3 nucleotides read TGTGCCAGTAGTATAAACGGAGGCTATGGCTACACCTTC.

The chain has TRBV29-1 and TRBJ2-7; 9 positions agree with TRBD1. Looked up from germline, CDR1 is SQVTM and CDR2 is ANQGSEA. With V trimmed by 7 bases and J by 3 bases, 10 bases remained unmatched. The CDR3 covers 14 residues. The CDR3, as DNA: TGCAGCGCCCTCTCTCGGGACAGGGACTACGAGCAGTACTTC. Translation gives CSALSRDRDYEQYF.

This chain joins TRBV29-1 and TRBJ2-1; 9 bases line up with TRBD2. Germline V gene sequence: CDR1 SQVTM, CDR2 ANQGSEA. J gave up 6 bases and V 7 bases, and 7 bases lay outside the gene matches. The CDR3 has 13 amino acids. The CDR3 here is CSAERGASNEQFF. The CDR3 region has the DNA TGCAGCGCCGAGCGGGGGGCGAGCAATGAGCAGTTCTTC.

The V call is TRBV19, the J call TRBJ2-3; 8 nucleotides line up with TRBD2. Looked up from germline, CDR1 is LNHDA and CDR2 is SQIVND (reference sequence). The CDR3 spans 15 residues. V lost 3 bases to trimming and J lost 3 bases; unmatched junction nucleotides: 5. The CDR3 DNA is TGTGCCAGTAGTATTTATCGGGGGGGAACAGATACGCAGTATTTT. Translated, it gives CASSIYRGGTDTQYF. The whole variable domain, remainder taken from reference TRBV19 and TRBJ2-3, is DGGITQSPKYLFRKEGQNVTLSCEQNLNHDAMYWYRQDPGQGLRLIYYSQIVNDFQKGDIAEGYSVSREKKESFPLTVTSAQKNPTAFYLCASSIYRGGTDTQYFGPGTRLTVL.

The J gene is TRBJ2-3, the V gene TRBV6-5, with 7 bases lining up with TRBD1. V trimming: 6 bases; J trimming: 0 bases; junction bases outside the gene matches: 6. CDR1 and CDR2 from the germline V gene are MNHEY and SVGAGI. The CDR3 spans 15 residues. The CDR3 sequence: CASSLQGISTDTQYF. The CDR3 nucleotides are TGTGCCAGCAGCTTACAGGGGATTAGCACAGATACGCAGTATTTT.

In DNA form, the CDR3 reads TGTGCCTGGAGTGACCCACTTCGAGGCGGGAGGCGGGGAGATACGCAGTATTTT. This encodes CAWSDPLRGGRRGDTQYF. The rearrangement joins TRBV30 to TRBJ2-3; TRBD2 matches at 8 bases. V was pared by 1 base and J by 5 bases, with 17 bases of the junction left unmatched. CDR3 length equals 18 residues. CDR1 is GTSNPN, CDR2 SVGIG, per germline (reference sequence).

This chain joins TRBV28 and TRBJ2-7, with TRBD1 matching 7 bases. The CDR3 is made up of 13 amino acids. With 7 bases clipped from V and 6 bases from J, the junction kept 9 bases outside the gene matches. In germline, CDR1 is MDHEN, CDR2 SYDVKM. The CDR3 loop reads CASIIQGTGEQYF. CDR3 DNA sequence: TGTGCCAGCATCATACAGGGGACGGGCGAGCAGTACTTC.

About this clone: Its ends do not fully match the called genes, so a read error is possible. J is TRBJ2-2 and V is TRBV18; D is unclear. The germline gives CDR1 KGHSH, CDR2 LQKENI. The CDR3 contains 13 residues. CDR3 coding DNA: TGTGCCGGCTCACACGGGAACACCGGGGAGCTGTTTTTT. This gives the protein CAGSHGNTGELFF.

V usage is TRBV3-1 (or the pseudogene TRBV3-2) and J usage is TRBJ1-3, with a weak D call TRBD1 (5 bases). This CDR3 spans 17 amino acids. V gave up 1 base and J gave up 0 bases, with 13 bases separating them. The V gene's germline CDR1 is LGHDT and CDR2 YNNKEL (reference sequence). CDR3 residues: CASSQALDSVSGNTIYF. DNA of the CDR3: TGTGCCAGCAGCCAAGCCCTCGACAGCGTCTCTGGAAACACCATATATTTT.

J is TRBJ1-5 and V is TRBV5-6; possibly TRBD1 for D (5 bases). CDR3 length equals 16 residues. V dropped 4 bases and J dropped 0 bases, with 14 bases sitting between them. Germline V gene data show CDR1 as SGHDT and CDR2 as YYEEEE. The CDR3 loop is CASSLGAAHSNQPQHF. The CDR3 DNA reads as TGTGCCAGCAGCCTAGGGGCAGCCCATAGCAATCAGCCCCAGCATTTT.

The V call is TRBV19, the J call TRBJ1-2; D is ambiguous. The CDR3 is made up of 16 amino acids. The V end lost 7 bases, the J end lost 1 base, and 19 bases lay between the germline ends. Germline V gives CDR1 LNHDA, CDR2 SQIVND (reference sequence). The CDR3 region is CASNSGWAGDNYGYTF. CDR3 coding DNA: TGTGCCAGTAATTCGGGTTGGGCCGGGGATAACTATGGCTACACCTTC.

This chain connects TRBV27 to TRBJ2-1; 9 bases line up with TRBD2. Trimming took 3 bases from V and 6 from J; bases not matched to a gene: 6. Germline V CDR1 and CDR2: MNHEY, SMNVEV (reference sequence). The CDR3 runs 15 residues. For the CDR3, the DNA is TGTGCCAGCAGTTTTGGAAGCGGGAGGACCAATGAGCAGTTCTTC. This codes for CASSFGSGRTNEQFF.

This clone was picked up a small number of times. The chain uses TRBV10-1 and TRBJ2-1, with no clear D. This CDR3 has 14 amino acids. The V gene's germline CDR1 is WNHNN and CDR2 SYGVQD (reference sequence). The V end was cut by 3 bases, the J end by 7 bases, with 13 bases between. The CDR3 DNA reads TGCGCCAGCAGTGATTTAACAGACCTTAATGAGCAGTTCTTC. Translating it yields CASSDLTDLNEQFF.